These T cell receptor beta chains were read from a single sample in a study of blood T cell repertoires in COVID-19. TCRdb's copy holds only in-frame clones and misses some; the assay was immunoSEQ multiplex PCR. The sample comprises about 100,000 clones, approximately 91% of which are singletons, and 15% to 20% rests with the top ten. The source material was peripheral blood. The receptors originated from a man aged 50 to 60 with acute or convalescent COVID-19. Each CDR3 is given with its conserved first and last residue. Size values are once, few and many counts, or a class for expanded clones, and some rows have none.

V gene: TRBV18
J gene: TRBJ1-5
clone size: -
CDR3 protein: CASGGTGESNQPQHF

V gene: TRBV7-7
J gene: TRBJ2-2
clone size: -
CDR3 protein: CASSFGLAGDRTNTGELFF

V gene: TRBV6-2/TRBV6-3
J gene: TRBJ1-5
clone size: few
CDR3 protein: CASSYFSQENQPQHF

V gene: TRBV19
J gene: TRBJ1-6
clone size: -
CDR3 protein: CASSIAEQAYNSPLHF

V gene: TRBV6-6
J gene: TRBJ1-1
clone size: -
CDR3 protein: CASSPDRGRWTEAFF

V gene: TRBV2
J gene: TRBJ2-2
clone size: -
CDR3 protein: CASSEGLAGGFTGELFF

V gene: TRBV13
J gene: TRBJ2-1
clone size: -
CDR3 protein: CASSLGVLSSYNEQFF

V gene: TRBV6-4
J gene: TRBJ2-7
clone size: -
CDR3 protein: CASSEARGSEQYF

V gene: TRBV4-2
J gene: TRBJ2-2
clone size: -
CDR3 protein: CASSHNSEGGGELFF

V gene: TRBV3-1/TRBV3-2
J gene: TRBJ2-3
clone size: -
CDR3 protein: CASSQSGRGLITDTQYF

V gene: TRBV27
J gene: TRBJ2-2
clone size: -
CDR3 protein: CASSLLQGAGGELFF

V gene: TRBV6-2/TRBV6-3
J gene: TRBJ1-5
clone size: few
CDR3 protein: CASSYSTTVYSNQPQHF

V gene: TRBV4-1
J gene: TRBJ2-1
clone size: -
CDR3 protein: CASSQDGRGQFF

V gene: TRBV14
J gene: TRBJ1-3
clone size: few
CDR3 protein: CASSQRYPGTGNTIYF

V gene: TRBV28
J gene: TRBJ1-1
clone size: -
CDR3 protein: CASSLGDRVRTEAFF

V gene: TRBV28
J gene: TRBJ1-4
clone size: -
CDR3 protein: CASGTPNEKLFF

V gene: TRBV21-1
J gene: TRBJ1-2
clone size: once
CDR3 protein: CASSKVRRVKYGYTF

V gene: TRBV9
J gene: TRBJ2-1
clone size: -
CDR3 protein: CASSVTYGYNEQFF

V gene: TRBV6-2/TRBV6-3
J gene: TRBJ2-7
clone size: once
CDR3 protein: CASSFNYGGTTYEQYF

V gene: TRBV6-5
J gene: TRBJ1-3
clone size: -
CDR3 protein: CASSRTHSGNTIYF

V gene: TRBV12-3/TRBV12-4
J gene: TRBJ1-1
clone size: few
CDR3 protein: CASRTGVAKEAFF

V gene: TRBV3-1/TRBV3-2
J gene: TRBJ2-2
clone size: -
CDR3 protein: CASRRTSASEVGELFF

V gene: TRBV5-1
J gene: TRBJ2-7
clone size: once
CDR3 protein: CASSRGQGYEQYF

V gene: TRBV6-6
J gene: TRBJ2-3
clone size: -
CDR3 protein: CASAGRGANTDTQYF

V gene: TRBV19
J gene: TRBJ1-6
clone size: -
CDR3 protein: CASSITGTGSSPLHF

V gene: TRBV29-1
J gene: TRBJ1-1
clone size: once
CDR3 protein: CSVRAGGNTEAFF

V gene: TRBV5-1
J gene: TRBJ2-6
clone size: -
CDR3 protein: CASSSRWDRVSSGANVLTF

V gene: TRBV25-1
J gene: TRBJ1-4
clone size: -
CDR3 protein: CASSESGGANEKLFF

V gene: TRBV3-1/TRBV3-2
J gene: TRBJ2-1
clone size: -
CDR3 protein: CASRNRDSVYNEQFF

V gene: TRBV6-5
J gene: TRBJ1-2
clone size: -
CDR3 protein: CASGGKNYGYTF

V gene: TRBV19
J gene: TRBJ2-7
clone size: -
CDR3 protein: CASSWTGAHEQYF

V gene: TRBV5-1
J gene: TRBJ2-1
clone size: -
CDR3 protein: CASSPGGGRAYNEQFF

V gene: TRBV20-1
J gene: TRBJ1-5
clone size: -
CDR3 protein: CSASDPQGGQPQHF

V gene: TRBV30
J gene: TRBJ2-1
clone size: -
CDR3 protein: CAWSGGYNEQFF

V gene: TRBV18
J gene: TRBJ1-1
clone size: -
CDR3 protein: CASSPSTGAWGTEAFF

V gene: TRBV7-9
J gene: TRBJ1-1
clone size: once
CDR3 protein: CASSLGGDSAEAFF

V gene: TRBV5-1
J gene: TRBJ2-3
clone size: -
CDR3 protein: CASSLGRTSGATDTQYF

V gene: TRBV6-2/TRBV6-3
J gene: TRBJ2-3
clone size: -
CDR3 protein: CASSYLSGGPTDTQYF

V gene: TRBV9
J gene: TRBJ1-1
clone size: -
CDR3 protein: CASSVVAGGGTEAFF

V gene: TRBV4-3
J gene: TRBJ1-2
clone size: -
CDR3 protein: CASSPLGQGLNYGYTF

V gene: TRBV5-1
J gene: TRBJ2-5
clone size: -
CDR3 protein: CASSLGTSGVVETQYF

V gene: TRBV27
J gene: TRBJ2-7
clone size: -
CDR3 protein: CASSSNSFAYEQYF

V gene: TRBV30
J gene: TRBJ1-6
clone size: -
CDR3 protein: CAWSVLTGDSPLHF

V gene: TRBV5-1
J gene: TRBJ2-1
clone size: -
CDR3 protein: CASSLDGGAWNEQFF

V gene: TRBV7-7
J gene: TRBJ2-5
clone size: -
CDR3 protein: CASSLGTGPPIQYF

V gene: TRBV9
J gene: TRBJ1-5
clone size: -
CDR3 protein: CASSRGQTNQPQHF

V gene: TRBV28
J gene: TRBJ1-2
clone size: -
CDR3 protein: CASKLSGAYGYTF

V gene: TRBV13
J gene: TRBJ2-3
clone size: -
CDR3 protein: CASSFYKGSTDTQYF

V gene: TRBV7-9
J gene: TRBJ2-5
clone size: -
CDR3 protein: CATQGAVQETQYF

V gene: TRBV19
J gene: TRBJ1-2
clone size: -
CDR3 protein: CASSIDQAGVRGGYTF

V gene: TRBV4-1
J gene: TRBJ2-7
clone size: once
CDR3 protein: CASSQASDRPTYEQYF